Listed here are 10 T cell receptor beta chains from one sample, sequenced in a study of OX40 agonist ivuxolimab in advanced cancers. Measured with immunoSEQ multiplex PCR; TCRdb has only the in-frame clones, and not every one. The data contain some 55,000 clones, 90% to 95% of them seen just once; the ten biggest clones take up 10% to 15%. The source was CD4+ or CD8+ T cells sorted from blood, collected in a trial of the OX40 agonist ivuxolimab. The source is an adult with an advanced solid tumor such as melanoma, head and neck, liver or kidney cancer.

The chain joins TRBV6-1 to TRBJ1-5; possible D gene TRBD1, 6 bases. The CDR3 is 14 amino acids. CDR1 and CDR2 from the germline V gene are MNHNS and SASEGT. The germline V and J ends were trimmed by 5 bases and 4 bases, with 12 bases remaining between them. The CDR3, as DNA: TGTGCCAGCAGTTGGGGGAGGGGGAATCAGCCCCAGCATTTT. This encodes CASSWGRGNQPQHF.

V usage is TRBV5-1 and J usage is TRBJ2-5, with a possible D match to TRBD2 (6 bases). CDR1 is SGHRS and CDR2 is YFSETQ in the germline V gene. The CDR3 covers 18 residues. Trimming took off 0 bases at V and 11 bases at J, with 29 bases between the two ends. In nucleotides, the CDR3 is TGCGCCAGCAGCTTGGCCTTAAGGACACTACCTTCCCCGGGGGAGCAGTACTTC. Translated: CASSLALRTLPSPGEQYF.

V is TRBV19 and J is TRBJ1-2; D is possibly TRBD1 (6 bases). This CDR3 is 16 amino acids long. The germline gives CDR1 LNHDA, CDR2 SQIVND (reference sequence). The germline V and J ends were trimmed by 4 bases and 3 bases, with 18 bases remaining between them. The CDR3 DNA reads as TGTGCCAGTAGTAGTTGGACAGCGATTACGCACTATGGCTACACCTTC. Its protein product is CASSSWTAITHYGYTF. Using reference TRBV19 and TRBJ1-2 for the parts outside the CDR3, the full variable domain is DGGITQSPKYLFRKEGQNVTLSCEQNLNHDAMYWYRQDPGQGLRLIYYSQIVNDFQKGDIAEGYSVSREKKESFPLTVTSAQKNPTAFYLCASSSWTAITHYGYTFGSGTRLTVV.

The rearrangement joins TRBV18 to TRBJ2-4; no clear D gene. The germline V and J ends were trimmed by 0 bases and 7 bases, with 7 bases remaining between them. Germline V gene lookup returns CDR1 KGHSH and CDR2 LQKENI. The CDR3 runs 13 residues. The CDR3 here is CASSPPRDNIQYF. DNA of the CDR3: TGTGCCAGCTCACCACCGCGAGATAACATTCAGTACTTC.

V usage is TRBV10-3 and J usage is TRBJ1-2; 9 nucleotides agree with TRBD1. This CDR3 is 16 amino acids long. The trim removed 7 bases at V and 6 bases at J, leaving 15 bases unmatched. The germline V gene encodes CDR1 ENHRY and CDR2 SYGVKD. The CDR3, as DNA: TGTGCCATCACTACGGGACAGGGTGGGGGAGCGGATGGCTACACCTTC. It is translated as CAITTGQGGGADGYTF.

The CDR3 DNA sequence: TGTGCCAGCAGTCCAAGACAGCCCAAAAACATTCAGTACTTC. Its translation: CASSPRQPKNIQYF. The V gene is TRBV6-1, the J gene TRBJ2-4; D perhaps matches TRBD1 (5 bases). Germline lookup yields CDR1 MNHNS and CDR2 SASEGT. V shed 5 bases and J shed 2 bases, with 10 bases lying between them. The CDR3 sequence is 14 residues long.

The chain carries TRBV7-2 and TRBJ2-4; 8 bases fit TRBD2. Germline loops: CDR1 SGHTA, CDR2 FQGNSA. Losses at the gene ends were 3 bases for V and 10 bases for J; bases not matched to a gene: 8. This CDR3 is built from 14 residues. This chain's CDR3 is CASSFAAGVGIQYF. Written as DNA, the CDR3 is TGTGCCAGCAGCTTCGCAGCGGGGGTGGGAATTCAGTACTTC.

The rearrangement links TRBV5-4 to TRBJ2-2; 11 bases agree with TRBD1. Germline V gene lookup returns CDR1 SGHNT and CDR2 YYREEE (reference sequence). Trimming cost V 7 bases and J 4 bases; bases outside gene matches: 9. The CDR3 consists of 16 residues. The CDR3 nucleotides read TGTGCCAGCGGAGGTGGAGGGACAGGGGGCACCGGGGAGCTGTTTTTT. It specifies CASGGGGTGGTGELFF.

The rearrangement uses TRBV4-2 and TRBJ2-7, with 8 bases lining up with TRBD1. CDR1 LGHNA and CDR2 YNFKEQ come from the germline V gene. J lost 3 bases, V lost 4 bases, and 8 bases had no gene match. The CDR3 covers 15 residues. CDR3 DNA sequence: TGTGCCAGCAGCCCTCCCGGACAGGGAAGCTACGAGCAGTACTTC. Translation: CASSPPGQGSYEQYF.

This chain joins TRBV5-6 and TRBJ2-3, with a weak D call TRBD2 (5 bases). CDR1 and CDR2 from the germline V gene are SGHDT and YYEEEE. The V end was cut by 2 bases, the J end by 10 bases, with 14 bases between. The CDR3 is made up of 13 amino acids. CDR3 DNA: TGTGCCAGCAGCTTCCAACTAGAAAGGGCGCAGTATTTT. This gives the protein CASSFQLERAQYF. Looking up the rest from reference TRBV5-6 and TRBJ2-3 gives the full variable domain: DAGVTQSPTHLIKTRGQQVTLRCSPKSGHDTVSWYQQALGQGPQFIFQYYEEEERQRGNFPDRFSGHQFPNYSSELNVNALLLGDSALYLCASSFQLERAQYFGPGTRLTVL.